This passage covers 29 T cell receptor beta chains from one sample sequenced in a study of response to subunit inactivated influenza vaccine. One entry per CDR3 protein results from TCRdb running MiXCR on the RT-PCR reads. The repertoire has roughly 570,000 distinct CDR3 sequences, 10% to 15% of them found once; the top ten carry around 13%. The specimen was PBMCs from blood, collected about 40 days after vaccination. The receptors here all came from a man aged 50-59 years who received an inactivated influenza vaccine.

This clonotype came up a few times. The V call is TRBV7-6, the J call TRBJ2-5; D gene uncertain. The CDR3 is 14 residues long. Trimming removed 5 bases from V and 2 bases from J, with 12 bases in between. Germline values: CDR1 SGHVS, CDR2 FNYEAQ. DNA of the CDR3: TGTGCCAGCAGCGCCTACATCTCTCAAGAGACCCAGTACTTC. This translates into CASSAYISQETQYF.

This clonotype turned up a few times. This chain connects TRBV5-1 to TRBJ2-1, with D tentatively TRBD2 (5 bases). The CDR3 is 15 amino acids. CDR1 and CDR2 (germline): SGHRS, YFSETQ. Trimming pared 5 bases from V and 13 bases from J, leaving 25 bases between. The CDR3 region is CASSPGLGVLPAQFF. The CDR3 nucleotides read TGCGCCAGCAGTCCGGGGTTGGGTGTCCTCCCCGCCCAGTTCTTC.

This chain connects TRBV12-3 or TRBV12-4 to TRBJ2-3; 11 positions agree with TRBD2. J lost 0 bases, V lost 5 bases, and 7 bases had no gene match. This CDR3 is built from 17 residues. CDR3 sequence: CASSTLTSGISTDTQYF. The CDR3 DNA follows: TGTGCCAGCAGTACCCTGACTAGCGGGATTAGCACAGATACGCAGTATTTT.

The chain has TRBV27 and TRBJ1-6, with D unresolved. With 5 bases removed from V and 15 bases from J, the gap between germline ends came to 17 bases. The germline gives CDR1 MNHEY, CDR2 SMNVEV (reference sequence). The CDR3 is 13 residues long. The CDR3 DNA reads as TGTGCCAGCAGTGTAACCTACCAAGTCAGCCTCCACTTT. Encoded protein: CASSVTYQVSLHF.

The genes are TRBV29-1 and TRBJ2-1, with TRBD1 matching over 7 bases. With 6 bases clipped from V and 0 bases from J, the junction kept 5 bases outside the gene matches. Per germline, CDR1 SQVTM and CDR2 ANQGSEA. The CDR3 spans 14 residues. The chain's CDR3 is CSVWTGSSYNEQFF. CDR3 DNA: TGCAGCGTCTGGACAGGCAGCTCCTACAATGAGCAGTTCTTC.

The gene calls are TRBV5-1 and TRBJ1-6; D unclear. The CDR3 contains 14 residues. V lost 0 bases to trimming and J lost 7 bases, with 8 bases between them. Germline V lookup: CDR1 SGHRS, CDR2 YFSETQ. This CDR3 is CASSLDATNSPLHF. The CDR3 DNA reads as TGCGCCAGCAGCTTGGATGCAACGAATTCACCCCTCCACTTT.

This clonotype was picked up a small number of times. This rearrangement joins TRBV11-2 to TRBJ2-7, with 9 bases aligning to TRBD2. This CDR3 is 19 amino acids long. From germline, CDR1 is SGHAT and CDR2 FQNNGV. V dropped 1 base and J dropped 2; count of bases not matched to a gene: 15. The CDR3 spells CASSLGGRGGLAGPYEQYF. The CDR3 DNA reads TGTGCCAGCAGCTTAGGCGGAAGGGGGGGGCTAGCGGGGCCCTACGAGCAGTACTTC.

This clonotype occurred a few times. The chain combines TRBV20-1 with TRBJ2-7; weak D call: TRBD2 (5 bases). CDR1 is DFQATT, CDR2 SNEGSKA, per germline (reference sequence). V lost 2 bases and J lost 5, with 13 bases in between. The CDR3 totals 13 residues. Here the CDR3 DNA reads TGCAGTGCTAGACCCCGGGGTTTCGACGAGCAGTACTTC. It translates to CSARPRGFDEQYF.

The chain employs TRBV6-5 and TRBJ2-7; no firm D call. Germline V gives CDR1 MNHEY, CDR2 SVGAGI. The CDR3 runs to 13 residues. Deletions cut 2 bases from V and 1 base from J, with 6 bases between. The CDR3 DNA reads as TGTGCCAGCAGTTACGGCCATTCCTACGAGCAGTACTTC. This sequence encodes CASSYGHSYEQYF.

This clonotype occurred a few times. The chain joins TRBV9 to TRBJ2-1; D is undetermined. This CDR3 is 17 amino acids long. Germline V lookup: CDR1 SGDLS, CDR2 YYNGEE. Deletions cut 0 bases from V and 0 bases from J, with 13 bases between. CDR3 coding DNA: TGTGCCAGCAGCGTAGCTTGGGCCTCGAGCTCCTACAATGAGCAGTTCTTC. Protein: CASSVAWASSSYNEQFF.

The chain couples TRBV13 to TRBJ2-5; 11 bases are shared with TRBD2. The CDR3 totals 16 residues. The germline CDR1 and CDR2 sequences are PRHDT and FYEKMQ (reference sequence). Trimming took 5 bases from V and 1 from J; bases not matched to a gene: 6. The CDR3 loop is CASSTRLAGIQETQYF. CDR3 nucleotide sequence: TGTGCCAGCAGCACCAGACTAGCGGGGATCCAAGAGACCCAGTACTTC.

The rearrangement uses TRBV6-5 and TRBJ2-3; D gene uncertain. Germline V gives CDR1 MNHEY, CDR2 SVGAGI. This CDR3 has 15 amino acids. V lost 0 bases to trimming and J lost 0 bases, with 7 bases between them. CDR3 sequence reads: CASSYSQISTDTQYF. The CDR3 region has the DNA TGTGCCAGCAGTTACTCTCAGATAAGCACAGATACGCAGTATTTT.

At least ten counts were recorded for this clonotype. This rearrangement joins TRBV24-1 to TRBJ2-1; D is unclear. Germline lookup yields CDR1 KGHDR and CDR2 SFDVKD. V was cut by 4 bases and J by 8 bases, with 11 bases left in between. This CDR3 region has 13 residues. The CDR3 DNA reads TGTGCCACCAGTGACCCCTCCCTCGATGAGCAGTTCTTC. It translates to CATSDPSLDEQFF.

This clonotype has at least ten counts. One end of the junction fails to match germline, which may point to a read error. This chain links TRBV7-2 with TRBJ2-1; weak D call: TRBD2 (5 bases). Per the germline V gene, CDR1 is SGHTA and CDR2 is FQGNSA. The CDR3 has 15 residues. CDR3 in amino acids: CASSLAEGSYNEQFF. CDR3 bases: TGCGCCAGCAGCTTGGCCGAGGGCAGCTACAATGAGCAGTTCTTC.

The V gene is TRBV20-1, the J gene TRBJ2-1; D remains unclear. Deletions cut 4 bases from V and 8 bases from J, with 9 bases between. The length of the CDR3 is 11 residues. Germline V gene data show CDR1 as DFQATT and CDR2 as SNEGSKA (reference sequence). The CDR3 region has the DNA TGCAGTGCTAACGACCAGGATGAGCAGTTCTTC. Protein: CSANDQDEQFF.

The CDR3 DNA reads TGTGCCAGCAGCGTTGGAGGAGGCGGAATCCAAGAGACCCAGTACTTC. Translation: CASSVGGGGIQETQYF. This chain connects TRBV9 to TRBJ2-5; perhaps TRBD2 as D (5 bases). This CDR3 comprises 16 residues. The V gene lost 2 bases and the J gene lost 1 base, with 15 bases spanning the gap. In germline, CDR1 is SGDLS, CDR2 YYNGEE.

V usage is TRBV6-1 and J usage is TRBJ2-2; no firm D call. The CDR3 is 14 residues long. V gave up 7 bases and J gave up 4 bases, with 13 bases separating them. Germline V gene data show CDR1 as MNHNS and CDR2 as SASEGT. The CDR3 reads CASTPHQLTGELFF. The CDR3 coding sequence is TGTGCCAGCACCCCCCACCAACTCACCGGGGAGCTGTTTTTT.

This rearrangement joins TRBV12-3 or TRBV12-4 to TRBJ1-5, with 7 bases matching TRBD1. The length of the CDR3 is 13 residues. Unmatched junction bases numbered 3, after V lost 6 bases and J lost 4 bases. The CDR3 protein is CASRRGQNQPQHF. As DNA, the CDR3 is TGTGCCAGCAGGAGGGGACAGAATCAGCCCCAGCATTTT.

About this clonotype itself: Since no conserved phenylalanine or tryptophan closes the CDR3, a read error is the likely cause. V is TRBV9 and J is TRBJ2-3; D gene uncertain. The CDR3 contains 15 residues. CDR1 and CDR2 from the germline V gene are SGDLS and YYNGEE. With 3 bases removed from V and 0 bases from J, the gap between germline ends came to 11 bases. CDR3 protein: CASSGGRYSTDTQYI. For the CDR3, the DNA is TGTGCCAGCAGCGGAGGACGTTATAGCACAGATACGCAGTATATT.

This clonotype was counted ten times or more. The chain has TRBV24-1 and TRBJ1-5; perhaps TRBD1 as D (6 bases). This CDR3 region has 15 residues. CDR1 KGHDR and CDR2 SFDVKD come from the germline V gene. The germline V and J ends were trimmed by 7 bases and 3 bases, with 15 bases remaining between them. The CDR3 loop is CATSRYGGPNQPQHF. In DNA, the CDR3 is TGTGCCACCAGCCGATACGGGGGGCCCAATCAGCCCCAGCATTTT.

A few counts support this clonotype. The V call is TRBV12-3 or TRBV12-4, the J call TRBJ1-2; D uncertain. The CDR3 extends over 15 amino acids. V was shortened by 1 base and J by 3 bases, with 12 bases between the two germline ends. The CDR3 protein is CASSLGGNGDYGYTF. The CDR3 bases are TGTGCCAGCAGTTTAGGGGGAAACGGAGACTATGGCTACACCTTC.

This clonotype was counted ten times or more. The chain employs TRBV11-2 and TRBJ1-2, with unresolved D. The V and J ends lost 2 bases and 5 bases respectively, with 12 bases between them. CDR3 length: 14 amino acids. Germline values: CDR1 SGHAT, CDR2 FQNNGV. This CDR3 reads CASSLRGRNYGYTF. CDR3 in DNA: TGTGCCAGCAGCTTAAGAGGGAGAAATTATGGCTACACCTTC.

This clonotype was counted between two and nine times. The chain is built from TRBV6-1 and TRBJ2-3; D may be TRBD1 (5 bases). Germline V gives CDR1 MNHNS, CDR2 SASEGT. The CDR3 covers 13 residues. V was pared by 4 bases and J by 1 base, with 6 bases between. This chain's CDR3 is CASSVTGTDTQYF. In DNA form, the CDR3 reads TGTGCCAGCAGTGTGACAGGCACAGATACGCAGTATTTT.

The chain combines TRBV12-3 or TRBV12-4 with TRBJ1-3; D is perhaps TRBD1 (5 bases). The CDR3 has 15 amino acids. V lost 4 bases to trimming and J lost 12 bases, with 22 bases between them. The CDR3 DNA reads TGTGCCAGCAGTTCCTCAGGTAGAGCGGGGGACCACATATATTTT. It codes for CASSSSGRAGDHIYF.

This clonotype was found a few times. The CDR3 loop is CATSDQPDLVGEGPEQFF. CDR3 sequence (DNA): TGTGCCACCAGTGATCAGCCGGATCTCGTGGGCGAGGGACCTGAGCAGTTCTTC. The J gene is TRBJ2-1, the V gene TRBV24-1; D might be TRBD1 or TRBD2, each matching 5 bases. Trimming stripped 3 bases from V and 9 bases from J, with 26 bases between. The CDR3 runs to 18 residues. CDR1 is KGHDR and CDR2 is SFDVKD in the germline V gene.

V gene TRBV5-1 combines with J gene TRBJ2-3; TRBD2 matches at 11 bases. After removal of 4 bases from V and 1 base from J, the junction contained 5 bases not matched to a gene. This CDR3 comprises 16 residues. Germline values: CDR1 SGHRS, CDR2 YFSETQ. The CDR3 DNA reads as TGCGCCAGCAGCCGGGAACTAGCGGGGGGCACAGATACGCAGTATTTT. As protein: CASSRELAGGTDTQYF.

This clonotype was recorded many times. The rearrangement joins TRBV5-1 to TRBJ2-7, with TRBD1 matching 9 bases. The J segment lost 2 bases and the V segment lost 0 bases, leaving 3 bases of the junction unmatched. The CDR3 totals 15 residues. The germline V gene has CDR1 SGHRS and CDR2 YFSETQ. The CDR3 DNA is TGCGCCAGCAGCTTGGAGACAGGGGGTCCCTACGAGCAGTACTTC. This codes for CASSLETGGPYEQYF.

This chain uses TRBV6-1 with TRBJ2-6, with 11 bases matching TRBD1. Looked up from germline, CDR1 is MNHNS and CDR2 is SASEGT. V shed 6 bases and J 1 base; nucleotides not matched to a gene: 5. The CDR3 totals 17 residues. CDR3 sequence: CASRRGQGASGANVLTF. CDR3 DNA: TGTGCCAGCAGAAGAGGACAGGGGGCTTCTGGGGCCAACGTCCTGACTTTC.

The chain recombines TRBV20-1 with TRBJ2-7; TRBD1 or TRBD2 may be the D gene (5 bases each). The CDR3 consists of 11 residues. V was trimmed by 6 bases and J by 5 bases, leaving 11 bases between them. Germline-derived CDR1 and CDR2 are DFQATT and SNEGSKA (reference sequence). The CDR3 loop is CSASGPHEQYF. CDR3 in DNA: TGCAGTGCATCGGGACCCCACGAGCAGTACTTC.